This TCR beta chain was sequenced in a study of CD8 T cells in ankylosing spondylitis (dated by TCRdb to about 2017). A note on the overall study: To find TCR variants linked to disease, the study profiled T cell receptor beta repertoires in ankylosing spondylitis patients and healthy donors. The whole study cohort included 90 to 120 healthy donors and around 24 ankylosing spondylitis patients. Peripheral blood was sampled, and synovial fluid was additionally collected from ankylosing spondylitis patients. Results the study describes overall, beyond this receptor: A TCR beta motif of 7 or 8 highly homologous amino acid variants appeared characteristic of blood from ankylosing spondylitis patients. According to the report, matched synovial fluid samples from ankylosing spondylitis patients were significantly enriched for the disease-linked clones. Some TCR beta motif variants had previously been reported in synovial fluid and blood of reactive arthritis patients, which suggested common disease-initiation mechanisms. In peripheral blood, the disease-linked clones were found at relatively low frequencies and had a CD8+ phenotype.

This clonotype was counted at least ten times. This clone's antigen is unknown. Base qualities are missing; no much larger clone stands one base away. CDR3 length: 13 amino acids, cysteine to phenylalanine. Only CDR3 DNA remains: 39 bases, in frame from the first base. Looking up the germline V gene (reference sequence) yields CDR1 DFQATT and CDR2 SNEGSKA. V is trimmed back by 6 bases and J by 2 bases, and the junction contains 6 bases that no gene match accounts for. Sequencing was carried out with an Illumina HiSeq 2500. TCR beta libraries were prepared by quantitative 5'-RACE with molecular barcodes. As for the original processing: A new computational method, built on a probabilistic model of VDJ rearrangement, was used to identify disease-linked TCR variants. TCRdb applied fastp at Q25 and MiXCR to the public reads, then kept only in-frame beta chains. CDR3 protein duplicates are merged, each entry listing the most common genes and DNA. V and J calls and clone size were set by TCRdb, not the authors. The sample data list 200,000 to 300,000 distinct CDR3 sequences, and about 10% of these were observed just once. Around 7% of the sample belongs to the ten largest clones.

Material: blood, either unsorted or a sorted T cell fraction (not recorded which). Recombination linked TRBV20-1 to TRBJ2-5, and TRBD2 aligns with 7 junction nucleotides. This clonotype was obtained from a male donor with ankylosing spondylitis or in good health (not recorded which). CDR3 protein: CSAPGGSQETQYF. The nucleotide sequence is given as TGCAGTGCCCCGGGCGGGAGTCAAGAGACCCAGTACTTC.